One sample yielded the 16 T cell receptor beta chains listed below, sequenced in a study of identical twins (TCRdb year 2016). To prepare the library, 5' RACE was applied. Instrument on record: Illumina HiSeq 2000. TCRdb reran the public reads through fastp at Q25 and MiXCR, keeping productive beta chains. Entries that share a CDR3 protein sequence are merged under the most common genes and DNA. For this sample the table gives roughly 240,000 distinct CDR3 sequences, of which approximately 6.8% were detected only once. Under 6% of the sample rests with the top ten. A further study also used this sample, focusing on yellow fever vaccine responses in identical twins.

What was sequenced was CD8+ T cells sorted from blood. Receptors originate from a woman aged 18-29 years in good health.

This clonotype was seen more than once but under ten times. V and J are TRBV20-1 and TRBJ2-2, with 8 bases identical to TRBD2. V shed 3 bases and J 5 bases; nucleotides not matched to a gene: 5. Germline CDR1 and CDR2: DFQATT and SNEGSKA (reference sequence). This CDR3 has 14 residues. CDR3 protein: CSASSGGDTGELFF. The CDR3 DNA reads TGCAGTGCTAGTTCCGGGGGGGATACCGGGGAGCTGTTTTTT.

The V and J genes are TRBV7-9 and TRBJ2-5, with a possible D match to TRBD1 (5 bases). The CDR3 is 14 amino acids. Trimming left V 11 bases short and J 5 bases short, with 21 bases between. Looked up from germline, CDR1 is SEHNR and CDR2 is FQNEAQ (reference sequence). CDR3: CASKLKGPEETQYF. CDR3 bases: TGTGCCTCCAAACTTAAGGGGCCTGAGGAGACCCAGTACTTC.

This clonotype turned up a few times. The chain carries TRBV6-1 and TRBJ1-2; D remains ambiguous. Germline V CDR1 and CDR2: MNHNS, SASEGT. The CDR3 is made up of 16 amino acids. V was clipped by 1 base and J by 3 bases, with 15 bases between them. The CDR3 spells CASSEVYTDHYYGYTF. The DNA for the CDR3 is TGTGCCAGCAGTGAAGTTTATACTGACCATTACTATGGCTACACCTTC.

The V gene is TRBV24-1, the J gene TRBJ1-1; 10 bases are a match to TRBD1. CDR1 is KGHDR, CDR2 SFDVKD, per germline. The CDR3 is 13 residues long. The ends lost 5 bases at V and 6 bases at J; junction bases unmatched: 2. CDR3 loop: CATSVGQGSEAFF. Here the CDR3 DNA reads TGTGCCACCAGTGTGGGACAGGGGTCTGAAGCTTTCTTT.

The chain carries TRBV27 and TRBJ2-1; D gene unclear. CDR1 and CDR2 from the germline V gene are MNHEY and SMNVEV (reference sequence). Deletions cut 6 bases from V and 4 bases from J, with 4 bases between. There are 11 residues in the CDR3. CDR3 sequence reads: CASRWYNEQFF. The CDR3, as DNA: TGTGCCAGCAGATGGTACAATGAGCAGTTCTTC.

This clonotype was detected many times. This chain uses TRBV12-3 or TRBV12-4 with TRBJ2-3; 7 nucleotides align to TRBD1. This CDR3 is built from 14 residues. V was pared by 5 bases and J by 1 base, with 3 bases of the junction left unmatched. CDR3 region: CASSAGTGTDTQYF. In DNA, the CDR3 is TGTGCCAGCAGTGCCGGGACAGGCACAGATACGCAGTATTTT.

This clonotype has ten or more counts. The gene calls are TRBV10-3 and TRBJ2-1; D unclear. Trimming shortened V by 2 bases and J by 5 bases, and 7 bases separated the two germline ends. The germline gives CDR1 ENHRY, CDR2 SYGVKD. This CDR3 spans 13 amino acids. CDR3 region: CAISEAGNNEQFF. CDR3 DNA: TGTGCCATCAGTGAGGCAGGTAACAATGAGCAGTTCTTC.

This clonotype was seen a few times. The CDR3 is CASGAEAGGPGTQYF. The CDR3 nucleotides are TGTGCCAGCGGTGCCGAAGCGGGGGGGCCGGGTACGCAGTATTTT. The chain combines TRBV6-1 with TRBJ2-3, with TRBD2 matching over 10 bases. Germline CDR1 MNHNS, CDR2 SASEGT. This CDR3 comprises 15 residues. V lost 8 bases to trimming and J lost 8 bases; unmatched junction nucleotides: 13.

This clonotype was picked up a small number of times. The V gene is TRBV28, the J gene TRBJ1-6; TRBD1 matches at 7 bases. Trimming at V came to 2 bases and at J to 13 bases, leaving 5 bases not matched to a gene. Germline assignment: CDR1 MDHEN and CDR2 SYDVKM. This CDR3 contains 13 residues. The CDR3 protein is CASSLGGGRPLHF. The CDR3 DNA follows: TGTGCCAGCAGTTTAGGAGGGGGCCGGCCCCTCCACTTT.

In this sample, this clonotype turned up many times. The V call is TRBV20-1, the J call TRBJ2-7, with D unclear. The germline V gene has CDR1 DFQATT and CDR2 SNEGSKA (reference sequence). CDR3 length: 13 amino acids. The germline V and J ends were trimmed by 3 bases and 0 bases, with 9 bases remaining between them. The CDR3 DNA follows: TGCAGTGCTAGGCCGCTAAGCTCCTACGAGCAGTACTTC. It codes for CSARPLSSYEQYF.

This clonotype was observed a handful of times. This CDR3 is CASSSTTSGRSYNEQFF. The CDR3 coding sequence is TGTGCCAGCAGCTCCACAACTAGCGGGAGATCCTACAATGAGCAGTTCTTC. The chain joins TRBV6-1 to TRBJ2-1; 11 nucleotides agree with TRBD2. The CDR3 has 17 amino acids. The V and J ends lost 6 bases and 1 base, in that order; junction bases with no gene match: 8. Germline CDR1 and CDR2: MNHNS and SASEGT.

The table lists this clonotype with many counts. The chain is built from TRBV28 and TRBJ2-1; D uncertain. The V gene's germline CDR1 is MDHEN and CDR2 SYDVKM. This CDR3 region has 16 residues. Trimming pared 1 base from V and 0 bases from J, leaving 10 bases between. CDR3 nucleotides: TGTGCCAGCAGTTTATACGCACCTTTCTCCTACAATGAGCAGTTCTTC. Translation gives CASSLYAPFSYNEQFF.

This clonotype occurred a few times. The chain combines TRBV2 with TRBJ2-7; tentatively, D is TRBD1 (5 bases). The V gene's germline CDR1 is SNHLY and CDR2 FYNNEI. V was trimmed by 6 bases and J by 6 bases, leaving 18 bases between them. The CDR3 length is 14 residues. DNA for the CDR3: TGTGCCAGCAGCCAAGACTGGACACGGCTCGAGCAGTACTTC. Translating gives CASSQDWTRLEQYF.

This clonotype came up many times. A read error may account for a junction end that differs from germline. The V call is TRBV7-8, the J call TRBJ2-5, with D tentatively TRBD1 (6 bases). Germline CDR1 reads SGHVS; CDR2 reads FQNEAQ. CDR3 length: 13 amino acids. CDR3 protein: CASSLDKDYRDLF. The CDR3 bases are TGTGCCAGCAGCTTAGACAAAGACTACAGGGACCTCTTC.

The table lists this clonotype with a few counts. The chain recombines TRBV12-3 or TRBV12-4 with TRBJ2-3, with D tentatively TRBD1 (5 bases). Trimming took off 7 bases at V and 2 bases at J, with 13 bases between the two ends. This CDR3 is 14 amino acids long. In nucleotides, the CDR3 is TGTGCCAGCACCCCGGACACGGTCACAGATACGCAGTATTTT. Translating it yields CASTPDTVTDTQYF.

This chain connects TRBV9 to TRBJ1-2; the match to TRBD1 covers 9 bases. Germline V gives CDR1 SGDLS, CDR2 YYNGEE. The J segment lost 4 bases and the V segment lost 4 bases, leaving 11 bases of the junction unmatched. This CDR3 is built from 16 residues. CDR3: CASSTRTGAGGYGYTF. CDR3 coding DNA: TGTGCCAGCAGCACCCGGACAGGGGCTGGCGGCTATGGCTACACCTTC.